This entry is about one T cell receptor (beta chain). Exposed study participants had met a COVID-19 case within 2 weeks before entry. Germline V gene sequence: CDR1 MNHEY, CDR2 SMNVEV (reference sequence). With V trimmed by 6 bases and J by 9 bases, 6 bases remained unmatched. This CDR3 contains 13 residues. Authors' processing steps: The authors estimated nucleated cell counts from reference gene primer amplification. Produced via immunoSEQ multiplex PCR; TCRdb's table is partial and in-frame only. That table is the source of V, J and clone size, and D and trimming were worked out from the DNA. There are hundreds of thousands of clones in the sample; approximately 80% occur only once, and more than 4% lies in the top ten. These data are taken from a study of blood T cell repertoires in COVID-19. Looking at the study overall: Acute-phase and convalescent COVID-19 samples originated in the United States, Italy and Spain. T cells, B-cell-depleted T cells, or PBMCs provided the cDNA or gDNA that served as material.

The chain joins TRBV27 to TRBJ2-3; 10 positions match TRBD2. What was sequenced was PBMCs or T cells enriched from blood (not recorded which). This clonotype was obtained from a man aged 40-50 years who had been exposed to COVID-19. This chain's CDR3 is CASRLAGDGTQYF. The CDR3 nucleotides are TGTGCCAGCAGGCTAGCGGGAGACGGCACGCAGTATTTT.